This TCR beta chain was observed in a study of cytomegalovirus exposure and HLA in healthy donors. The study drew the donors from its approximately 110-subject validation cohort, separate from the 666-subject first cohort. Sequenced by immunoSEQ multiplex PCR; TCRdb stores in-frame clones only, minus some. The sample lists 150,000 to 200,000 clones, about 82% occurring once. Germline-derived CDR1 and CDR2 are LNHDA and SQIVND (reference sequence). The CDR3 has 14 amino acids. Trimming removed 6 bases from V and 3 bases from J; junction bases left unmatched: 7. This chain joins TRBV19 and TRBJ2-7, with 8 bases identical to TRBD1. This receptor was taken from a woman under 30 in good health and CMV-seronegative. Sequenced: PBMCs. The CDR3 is CASSQTGDVYEQYF. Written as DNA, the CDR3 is TGTGCCAGTAGCCAGACAGGGGACGTCTACGAGCAGTACTTC. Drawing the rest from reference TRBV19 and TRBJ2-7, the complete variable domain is DGGITQSPKYLFRKEGQNVTLSCEQNLNHDAMYWYRQDPGQGLRLIYYSQIVNDFQKGDIAEGYSVSREKKESFPLTVTSAQKNPTAFYLCASSQTGDVYEQYFGPGTRLTVT.